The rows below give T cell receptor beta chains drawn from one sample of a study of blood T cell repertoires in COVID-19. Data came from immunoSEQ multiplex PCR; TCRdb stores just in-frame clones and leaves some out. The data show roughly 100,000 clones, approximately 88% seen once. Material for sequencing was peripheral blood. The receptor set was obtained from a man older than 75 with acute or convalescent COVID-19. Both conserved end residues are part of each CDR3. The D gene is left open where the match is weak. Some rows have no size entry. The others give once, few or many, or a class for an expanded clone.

cdr3_nt: TGTGCCAGCAGCTTAGACATCCTAAATGAGCAGTTCTTC
cdr3_aa: CASSLDILNEQFF
clone_size: -
cdr3_length: 13
v_call: TRBV11-3
j_call: TRBJ2-1
d_call: -

cdr3_nt: TGTGCCAGCAGCATTACGGGACTAAGAACGCAAGAGACCCAGTACTTC
cdr3_aa: CASSITGLRTQETQYF
clone_size: few
cdr3_length: 16
v_call: TRBV9
j_call: TRBJ2-5
d_call: TRBD2

cdr3_nt: TGCAGTGCTTGGACAGAAAACATTCAGTACTTC
cdr3_aa: CSAWTENIQYF
clone_size: -
cdr3_length: 11
v_call: TRBV20-1
j_call: TRBJ2-4
d_call: -

cdr3_nt: TGTGCCAGCGGCCCCCCGGGCTCCTACGAGCAGTACTTC
cdr3_aa: CASGPPGSYEQYF
clone_size: -
cdr3_length: 13
v_call: TRBV9
j_call: TRBJ2-7
d_call: -

cdr3_nt: TGTGCCAGCAGCTTAGGGGGGGATGATAGGTTCTTC
cdr3_aa: CASSLGGDDRFF
clone_size: -
cdr3_length: 12
v_call: TRBV7-3
j_call: TRBJ2-1
d_call: TRBD2

cdr3_nt: TGCAGCGCCGGAGCCCCACTAGGGGGAGAGACCCAGTACTTC
cdr3_aa: CSAGAPLGGETQYF
clone_size: -
cdr3_length: 14
v_call: TRBV29-1
j_call: TRBJ2-5
d_call: -

cdr3_nt: TGCGCCAGCAGCTTCGCCGGCGGCTCTGGAAACACCATATATTTT
cdr3_aa: CASSFAGGSGNTIYF
clone_size: -
cdr3_length: 15
v_call: TRBV5-1
j_call: TRBJ1-3
d_call: -

cdr3_nt: TGTGCCAGCAGGTCAGGACTAGCGGGTCGCAATGAGCAGTTCTTC
cdr3_aa: CASRSGLAGRNEQFF
clone_size: -
cdr3_length: 15
v_call: TRBV6-5
j_call: TRBJ2-1
d_call: TRBD2

cdr3_nt: TGTGCCAGCAGCATAGGACAGGGAGGAACTGAAGCTTTCTTT
cdr3_aa: CASSIGQGGTEAFF
clone_size: few
cdr3_length: 14
v_call: TRBV7-9
j_call: TRBJ1-1
d_call: TRBD1

cdr3_nt: TGTGCCAGCAGCGAAAATGTAGCGGGAGCCCGCAATGAGCAGTTCTTC
cdr3_aa: CASSENVAGARNEQFF
clone_size: -
cdr3_length: 16
v_call: TRBV9
j_call: TRBJ2-1
d_call: TRBD2

cdr3_nt: TGTGCCAGCCCTGAGGTATTAACCAGAAGCTCTGGAAACACCATATATTTT
cdr3_aa: CASPEVLTRSSGNTIYF
clone_size: once
cdr3_length: 17
v_call: TRBV5-8
j_call: TRBJ1-3
d_call: -

cdr3_nt: TGCGCCAGCAGCTTGGGGCTACGACAGGGTAATGAAAAACTGTTTTTT
cdr3_aa: CASSLGLRQGNEKLFF
clone_size: few
cdr3_length: 16
v_call: TRBV5-1
j_call: TRBJ1-4
d_call: TRBD1

cdr3_nt: TGTGCCAGCAGTCTCGGGACAGTGGGTAGCAATCAGCCCCAGCATTTT
cdr3_aa: CASSLGTVGSNQPQHF
clone_size: once
cdr3_length: 16
v_call: TRBV27
j_call: TRBJ1-5
d_call: TRBD1

cdr3_nt: TGTGCCAGCAGCCTGCACGAGGGGGCCTATAGCAATCAGCCCCAGCATTTT
cdr3_aa: CASSLHEGAYSNQPQHF
clone_size: -
cdr3_length: 17
v_call: TRBV9
j_call: TRBJ1-5
d_call: TRBD1

cdr3_nt: TGTGCCACCCGGGGGGCCCCCACAGATACGCAGTATTTT
cdr3_aa: CATRGAPTDTQYF
clone_size: -
cdr3_length: 13
v_call: TRBV19
j_call: TRBJ2-3
d_call: -

cdr3_nt: TGCGCCAGCAGACGAGGGTGGGGGGACAACTATGGCTACACCTTC
cdr3_aa: CASRRGWGDNYGYTF
clone_size: -
cdr3_length: 15
v_call: TRBV4-1
j_call: TRBJ1-2
d_call: -

cdr3_nt: TGTGCCAGCAGTTCCCCGACTAGCGGGATCCCTAGATACGAGCAGTACTTC
cdr3_aa: CASSSPTSGIPRYEQYF
clone_size: -
cdr3_length: 17
v_call: TRBV27
j_call: TRBJ2-7
d_call: TRBD2

cdr3_nt: TGTGCCAGCAGCTTGGCCAGGACAGTCAATGAGCAGTTCTTC
cdr3_aa: CASSLARTVNEQFF
clone_size: -
cdr3_length: 14
v_call: TRBV5-4
j_call: TRBJ2-1
d_call: -

cdr3_nt: TGTGCCAGCTCACCAGGGACAGGGACGAACGAGCAGTACTTC
cdr3_aa: CASSPGTGTNEQYF
clone_size: -
cdr3_length: 14
v_call: TRBV18
j_call: TRBJ2-7
d_call: TRBD1

cdr3_nt: TGTGCCAGTAGTACGGCCCGCGGGTGGAACACTGAAGCTTTCTTT
cdr3_aa: CASSTARGWNTEAFF
clone_size: once
cdr3_length: 15
v_call: TRBV19
j_call: TRBJ1-1
d_call: -

cdr3_nt: TGCGCCAGCAGCTTGGACGGGATCAATCAGCCCCAGCATTTT
cdr3_aa: CASSLDGINQPQHF
clone_size: -
cdr3_length: 14
v_call: TRBV5-1
j_call: TRBJ1-5
d_call: -

cdr3_nt: TGTGCCAGCAGCTTGAGTGGGGGAGGGGGTTTCACCATATATTTT
cdr3_aa: CASSLSGGGGFTIYF
clone_size: -
cdr3_length: 15
v_call: TRBV7-2
j_call: TRBJ1-3
d_call: -

cdr3_nt: TGTGCCAGCAGCTTACTGGGAGCATCAGATACGCAGTATTTT
cdr3_aa: CASSLLGASDTQYF
clone_size: -
cdr3_length: 14
v_call: TRBV7-2
j_call: TRBJ2-3
d_call: -

cdr3_nt: TGTGCCAGCAGTTTATCGGTTGTCAGGGGGCGGATCGGGGAGCTGTTTTTT
cdr3_aa: CASSLSVVRGRIGELFF
clone_size: few
cdr3_length: 17
v_call: TRBV27
j_call: TRBJ2-2
d_call: TRBD1

cdr3_nt: TGCAGCGTTCTCATCCTGGAGGAGCTGTTTTTT
cdr3_aa: CSVLILEELFF
clone_size: -
cdr3_length: 11
v_call: TRBV29-1
j_call: TRBJ2-2
d_call: -

cdr3_nt: TGTGCCAGCAGCTTAGGTGCGGGACTAACTTCTACCTACGAGCAGTACTTC
cdr3_aa: CASSLGAGLTSTYEQYF
clone_size: -
cdr3_length: 17
v_call: TRBV7-9
j_call: TRBJ2-7
d_call: TRBD2

cdr3_nt: TGTGCCAGCAGCCCCGGACGGGAAGGAATCAATGAGCAGTTCTTC
cdr3_aa: CASSPGREGINEQFF
clone_size: -
cdr3_length: 15
v_call: TRBV3-1/TRBV3-2
j_call: TRBJ2-1
d_call: -

cdr3_nt: TGCGCCAGCAGCCGGACGTCGGGGGGCTTAGGCTATGGCTACACCTTC
cdr3_aa: CASSRTSGGLGYGYTF
clone_size: -
cdr3_length: 16
v_call: TRBV4-1
j_call: TRBJ1-2
d_call: -

cdr3_nt: TGTGCCAGCAGCTTAGTCAGGGTGGTTGGTAACTATGGCTACACCTTC
cdr3_aa: CASSLVRVVGNYGYTF
clone_size: -
cdr3_length: 16
v_call: TRBV11-2
j_call: TRBJ1-2
d_call: -

cdr3_nt: TGTGCCAGTAGTATATTACAGGGGGCGGGCACTGAAGCTTTCTTT
cdr3_aa: CASSILQGAGTEAFF
clone_size: -
cdr3_length: 15
v_call: TRBV19
j_call: TRBJ1-1
d_call: TRBD1

cdr3_nt: TGTGCCAGTAGTACCAATCACAGGGGTAAAGAGACCCAGTACTTC
cdr3_aa: CASSTNHRGKETQYF
clone_size: -
cdr3_length: 15
v_call: TRBV19
j_call: TRBJ2-5
d_call: TRBD1

cdr3_nt: TGTGCCAGCTCACCCGGGACAGGGGATAGGACTGAAGCTTTCTTT
cdr3_aa: CASSPGTGDRTEAFF
clone_size: -
cdr3_length: 15
v_call: TRBV18
j_call: TRBJ1-1
d_call: TRBD1

cdr3_nt: TGTGCCAGCAGTTACGGGGGGATTCGGGAAAAACTGTTTTTT
cdr3_aa: CASSYGGIREKLFF
clone_size: -
cdr3_length: 14
v_call: TRBV6-5
j_call: TRBJ1-4
d_call: -

cdr3_nt: TGTGCCAGCAGCAAAGGACAGGTCTCCTACGAGCAGTACTTC
cdr3_aa: CASSKGQVSYEQYF
clone_size: -
cdr3_length: 14
v_call: TRBV7-9
j_call: TRBJ2-7
d_call: TRBD1

cdr3_nt: TGTGCCAGCAGCCAAACAGGACAGGGCGGAAACTATGGCTACACCTTC
cdr3_aa: CASSQTGQGGNYGYTF
clone_size: -
cdr3_length: 16
v_call: TRBV4-2
j_call: TRBJ1-2
d_call: TRBD1

cdr3_nt: TGTGCCAGCAGGGGTCCGGGGGGCACCGGGGAGCTGTTTTTT
cdr3_aa: CASRGPGGTGELFF
clone_size: -
cdr3_length: 14
v_call: TRBV27
j_call: TRBJ2-2
d_call: TRBD2

cdr3_nt: TGTGCCAGCAGTAAGGACAGGACTGAAGCTTTCTTT
cdr3_aa: CASSKDRTEAFF
clone_size: -
cdr3_length: 12
v_call: TRBV28
j_call: TRBJ1-1
d_call: TRBD1

cdr3_nt: TGTGCCAGCAGCTTGGGCGCGATGAACACTGAAGCTTTCTTT
cdr3_aa: CASSLGAMNTEAFF
clone_size: -
cdr3_length: 14
v_call: TRBV5-5
j_call: TRBJ1-1
d_call: -

cdr3_nt: TGTGCCAGCAGCCTCACACCGGGACAGGGTGTTTCACCCCTCCACTTT
cdr3_aa: CASSLTPGQGVSPLHF
clone_size: -
cdr3_length: 16
v_call: TRBV5-6
j_call: TRBJ1-6
d_call: TRBD1

cdr3_nt: TGTGCCAGTACAGCCGGAAGACGCGGTGGCTACACCTTC
cdr3_aa: CASTAGRRGGYTF
clone_size: -
cdr3_length: 13
v_call: TRBV19
j_call: TRBJ1-2
d_call: -

cdr3_nt: TGTGCCAGCAGTTTTGGCCAAAAAGAGACCCAGTACTTC
cdr3_aa: CASSFGQKETQYF
clone_size: -
cdr3_length: 13
v_call: TRBV27
j_call: TRBJ2-5
d_call: -

cdr3_nt: TGTGCCAGCAGCTCCTTCCCTAGCGGGGCGCAAGAGACCCAGTACTTC
cdr3_aa: CASSSFPSGAQETQYF
clone_size: -
cdr3_length: 16
v_call: TRBV7-2
j_call: TRBJ2-5
d_call: TRBD2

cdr3_nt: TGTGCCATCAGGGGGACAGGAGATAGCAATCAGCCCCAGCATTTT
cdr3_aa: CAIRGTGDSNQPQHF
clone_size: -
cdr3_length: 15
v_call: TRBV10-3
j_call: TRBJ1-5
d_call: TRBD1

cdr3_nt: TGCAGTGCTAGTCTCTCCCTAGCGGGAGGGCCGCGGTTCTTC
cdr3_aa: CSASLSLAGGPRFF
clone_size: -
cdr3_length: 14
v_call: TRBV20-1
j_call: TRBJ2-1
d_call: TRBD2

cdr3_nt: TGTGCCAGCAGCCAAGGGGGACAGGGAGAGGGGAGCGGGGAGCTGTTTTTT
cdr3_aa: CASSQGGQGEGSGELFF
clone_size: -
cdr3_length: 17
v_call: TRBV14
j_call: TRBJ2-2
d_call: TRBD1

cdr3_nt: TGTGCCTGGAGCGGACGTGCGGACAGGACCTACGAGCAGTACTTC
cdr3_aa: CAWSGRADRTYEQYF
clone_size: -
cdr3_length: 15
v_call: TRBV30
j_call: TRBJ2-7
d_call: TRBD1

cdr3_nt: TGTGCCAGCGGCCTACAGGGATATGAGCAGTACTTC
cdr3_aa: CASGLQGYEQYF
clone_size: -
cdr3_length: 12
v_call: TRBV6-2/TRBV6-3
j_call: TRBJ2-7
d_call: -

cdr3_nt: TGTGCCAGCAGCGCCCAGGGATCCCAAGAGACCCAGTACTTC
cdr3_aa: CASSAQGSQETQYF
clone_size: -
cdr3_length: 14
v_call: TRBV9
j_call: TRBJ2-5
d_call: -

cdr3_nt: TGCAGCGCTGGGTTTGGACAGGTGGTTAAGACCCAGTACTTC
cdr3_aa: CSAGFGQVVKTQYF
clone_size: -
cdr3_length: 14
v_call: TRBV29-1
j_call: TRBJ2-5
d_call: TRBD1

cdr3_nt: TGTGCCAGCAGCTCTAGGGGGGGATACGAGCAGTACTTC
cdr3_aa: CASSSRGGYEQYF
clone_size: -
cdr3_length: 13
v_call: TRBV7-2
j_call: TRBJ2-7
d_call: -

cdr3_nt: TGTGCCAGCAGCTTAGGGGAATTGGATGAAAAACTGTTTTTT
cdr3_aa: CASSLGELDEKLFF
clone_size: -
cdr3_length: 14
v_call: TRBV6-6
j_call: TRBJ1-4
d_call: -